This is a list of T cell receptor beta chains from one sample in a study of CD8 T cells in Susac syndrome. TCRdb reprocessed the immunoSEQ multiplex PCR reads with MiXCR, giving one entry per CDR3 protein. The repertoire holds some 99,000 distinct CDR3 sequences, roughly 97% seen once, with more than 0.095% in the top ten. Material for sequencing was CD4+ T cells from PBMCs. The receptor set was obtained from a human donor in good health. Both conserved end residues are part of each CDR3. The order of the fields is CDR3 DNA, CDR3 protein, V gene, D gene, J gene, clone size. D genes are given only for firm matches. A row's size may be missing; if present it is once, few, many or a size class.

TGCAGCGTTCGACGTCAGCAGGAGAACACTGAAGCTTTCTTT | CSVRRQQENTEAFF | TRBV29-1 | NA | TRBJ1-1 | NA
TGTGCCAGCCTCCATCAGGGAGCCAAAAACATTCAGTACTTC | CASLHQGAKNIQYF | TRBV21-1 | NA | TRBJ2-4 | NA
TGTGCCAGCAGTGGTCCGGGACTAGCGGGGGGAATCCATAGCACAGATACGCAGTATTTT | CASSGPGLAGGIHSTDTQYF | TRBV2 | TRBD2 | TRBJ2-3 | once
TGTGCCAGCAGTGAGGCAGACCCCGAGCAGTACTTC | CASSEADPEQYF | TRBV2 | NA | TRBJ2-7 | NA
TGTGCCAGCAGCTTGTTGGACAGGGGGGAGTCAGATACGCAGTATTTT | CASSLLDRGESDTQYF | TRBV5-4 | TRBD1 | TRBJ2-3 | NA
TGTGCCAGCAGCCGTTTAGCGGGGGGGGTCAGGGATACGCAGTATTTT | CASSRLAGGVRDTQYF | TRBV7-2 | TRBD2 | TRBJ2-3 | once
TGTGCCAGCAGCTTAGCCCCGGGGGGGGTCACCGGGGAGCTGTTTTTT | CASSLAPGGVTGELFF | TRBV7-2 | TRBD2 | TRBJ2-2 | NA
TGTGCCAGCAGCCCCGGACAGACCCCTCAAGAGACCCAGTACTTC | CASSPGQTPQETQYF | TRBV7-9 | NA | TRBJ2-5 | NA
TGTGCCAGCAGCGATCCCCACGGGAACTCCTACGAGCAGTACTTC | CASSDPHGNSYEQYF | TRBV2 | NA | TRBJ2-7 | NA
TGTGCCAGCAGCGCCGACGCCACCGATCAGCCCCAGCATTTT | CASSADATDQPQHF | TRBV9 | NA | TRBJ1-5 | NA
TGCGCCAGCAGCTTGGAAGAGGGAGGCTACACCTTC | CASSLEEGGYTF | TRBV5-1 | NA | TRBJ1-2 | once
TGTGCCAGTAGCCCAGAAGTTGGAAACACCATATATTTT | CASSPEVGNTIYF | TRBV19 | NA | TRBJ1-3 | NA
TGCGCCAGCAGCCAAGCCCCCCGCCGACAGTCTGGAAACACCATATATTTT | CASSQAPRRQSGNTIYF | TRBV4-1 | NA | TRBJ1-3 | NA
TGTGCCAGCAGCGTCGGACAGACACCCTACGAGCAGTACTTC | CASSVGQTPYEQYF | TRBV3-1 | NA | TRBJ2-7 | NA
TGCAGTGCCCTCGACAGTAATCAGCCCCAGCATTTT | CSALDSNQPQHF | TRBV20-1 | NA | TRBJ1-5 | NA
TGCAGCGTTGCTTTAGCGGGAGGGCCCCACGAGCAGTACTTC | CSVALAGGPHEQYF | TRBV29-1 | TRBD2 | TRBJ2-7 | NA
TGTGCCAGCAGCTTGGACAGTTACTATGGCTACACCTTC | CASSLDSYYGYTF | TRBV5-6 | NA | TRBJ1-2 | NA
TGTGCCAGCAGCCAATCCGATTATGGCTACACCTTC | CASSQSDYGYTF | TRBV3-1 | NA | TRBJ1-2 | once
TGCAGTGCTACCCCGGGACTAGCGGGCTACGAGCAGTACTTC | CSATPGLAGYEQYF | TRBV20-1 | TRBD2 | TRBJ2-7 | NA
TGTGCAGACTATGGCTACACCTTC | CADYGYTF | TRBV28 | NA | TRBJ1-2 | NA
TGTGCCTGGAGTGTAGCGTCAGATACGCAGTATTTT | CAWSVASDTQYF | TRBV30 | NA | TRBJ2-3 | NA
TGTGCCAGCAGTGAGGGACAGAGAGCCTACGAGCAGTACTTC | CASSEGQRAYEQYF | TRBV27 | TRBD1 | TRBJ2-7 | NA
TGTGCCATCAGTGACCAGGGAACGAACTATGGCTACACCTTC | CAISDQGTNYGYTF | TRBV10-3 | NA | TRBJ1-2 | once
TGTGCCAGCAGTTACGGGACTAGCGGGAGCTACGAGCAGTACTTC | CASSYGTSGSYEQYF | TRBV6-2/TRBV6-3 | TRBD2 | TRBJ2-7 | NA
TGTGCCAGTAGTATAGATCCGGCCAGTCGCTACGAGCAGTACTTC | CASSIDPASRYEQYF | TRBV19 | NA | TRBJ2-7 | NA
TGTGCCTGGAGTAAGGTAGCATCCTACGAGCAGTACTTC | CAWSKVASYEQYF | TRBV30 | NA | TRBJ2-7 | NA
TGTGCCAGCAGCGTAGATTCGGGAGTGGGAGAGACCCAGTACTTC | CASSVDSGVGETQYF | TRBV9 | NA | TRBJ2-5 | NA
TGCGCCAGCAGTCAAGCAGGGGGCTTAGGACAGCCCCAGCATTTT | CASSQAGGLGQPQHF | TRBV23-1 | TRBD1 | TRBJ1-5 | NA
TGTGCCAGCAGTTTCCGGACTAGCGTCGCCTACGAGCAGTACTTC | CASSFRTSVAYEQYF | TRBV12-3/TRBV12-4 | TRBD2 | TRBJ2-7 | NA
TGCAGTGCTAGAGATGGGACGGTCTATGGCTACACCTTC | CSARDGTVYGYTF | TRBV20-1 | NA | TRBJ1-2 | NA
TGCAGCGTTGAGCGGGATGGACGGTGGCAGTATTTT | CSVERDGRWQYF | TRBV29-1 | NA | TRBJ2-3 | NA